This TCR beta chain was captured in a study of long-term antiretroviral therapy in people with HIV. Study-wide findings and caveats: Controls showed broader CDR3 length ranges than did the HIV repertoires.

Concerning this clone itself: Its target is unknown.

Going into DNA extraction, samples held about 0.85-11 million cryopreserved PBMC. The CDR3 runs to 16 residues. V lost 0 bases, J lost 0 bases, and 11 bases lay in between. Germline lookup yields CDR1 LNHNV and CDR2 YYDKDF (reference sequence). The libraries were made with immunoSEQ v3.0 at survey level. Sequencing was performed with immunoSEQ multiplex PCR; in TCRdb, only in-frame clones are kept and a portion is missing. The sample consists of around 30,000 clones, roughly 96% of them appearing once. The rearrangement links TRBV15 to TRBJ1-1; no clear D gene. This material consisted of unsorted PBMCs, taken 6.6 years after starting antiretroviral therapy. This clonotype originated in a man under 40 with HIV. The CDR3 sequence is CATSRDGELMNTEAFF. In nucleotides, the CDR3 is TGTGCCACCAGCAGAGATGGGGAACTAATGAACACTGAAGCTTTCTTT.